This T cell receptor (beta chain) was recovered during a study of T cells expressing NK-cell markers. Study-level background: Out of eight donors sequenced, seven tested HCMV-seropositive and the remaining one seronegative.

There are 14 residues in the CDR3. The V gene's germline CDR1 is SGHTA and CDR2 FQGNSA. UMI-tagged 5'RACE template switching yielded the TCR beta cDNA. TCRdb re-called the 5' RACE reads, yielding one record per CDR3 amino acid sequence without DNA. This sample's clone table lists a few hundred thousand distinct CDR3 sequences. Sequenced: blood T cells: a sorted CD56 or NKG2C T cell subset, CD4+ or CD8+ T cells, or bulk PBMC T cells (not recorded which). The chain carries TRBV7-2 and TRBJ1-6. This receptor was taken from a man aged 18-75 years in good health. CDR3 amino acids: CASSSKRRDSPLHF.